The present TCR beta chain was sequenced within a study of blood T cell repertoires in COVID-19. This CDR3 region has 15 residues. Germline V CDR1 and CDR2: SGHRS, YFSETQ. J lost 5 bases, V lost 1 base, and 7 bases had no gene match. In terms of age and location, participants ranged from roughly 18 to 90 years and lived in fewer than 30 US areas. Authors' processing steps: Amplification with reference gene primers provided the estimates of nucleated cell counts. Sequencing used immunoSEQ multiplex PCR; TCRdb keeps in-frame clones, though not all of them. The D gene and trimming were derived from the DNA, and the V and J assignments and clone size from that table. The sample has about 280,000 clones; around 88% are singletons.

Sequenced input: PBMCs or T cells enriched from blood (not recorded which). This chain uses TRBV5-1 with TRBJ2-5; 8 bases align to TRBD2. This receptor was taken from a woman between 40 and 50 years old who had recovered from COVID-19. For the CDR3, the DNA is TGCGCCAGCAGCTTGCCGGGAGGGCAACTCGAGACCCAGTACTTC. Protein product: CASSLPGGQLETQYF.